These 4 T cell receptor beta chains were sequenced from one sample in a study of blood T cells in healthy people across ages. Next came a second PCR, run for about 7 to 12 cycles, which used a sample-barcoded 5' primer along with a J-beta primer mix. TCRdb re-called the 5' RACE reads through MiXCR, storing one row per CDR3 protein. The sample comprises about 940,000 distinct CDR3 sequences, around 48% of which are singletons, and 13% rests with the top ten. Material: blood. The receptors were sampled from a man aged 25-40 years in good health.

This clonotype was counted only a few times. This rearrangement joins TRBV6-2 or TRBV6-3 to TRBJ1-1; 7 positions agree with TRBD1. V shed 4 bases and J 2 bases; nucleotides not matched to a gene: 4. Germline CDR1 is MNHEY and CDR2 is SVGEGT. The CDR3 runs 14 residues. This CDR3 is CASSSDRLNTEAFF. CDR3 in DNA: TGTGCCAGCAGTTCGGACAGGTTAAACACTGAAGCTTTCTTT.

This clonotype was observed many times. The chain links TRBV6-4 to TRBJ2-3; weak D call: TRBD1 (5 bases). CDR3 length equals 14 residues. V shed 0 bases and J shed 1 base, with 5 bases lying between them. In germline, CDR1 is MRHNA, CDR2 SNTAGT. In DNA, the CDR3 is TGTGCCAGCAGTGACTCACAGGGCACAGATACGCAGTATTTT. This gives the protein CASSDSQGTDTQYF.

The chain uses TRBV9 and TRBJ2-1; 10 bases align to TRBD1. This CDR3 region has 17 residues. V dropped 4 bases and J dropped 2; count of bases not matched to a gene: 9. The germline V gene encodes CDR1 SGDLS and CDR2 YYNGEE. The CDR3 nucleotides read TGTGCCAGCAGCAAATCGACCGGGACAGGGGCCTACAATGAGCAGTTCTTC. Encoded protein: CASSKSTGTGAYNEQFF.

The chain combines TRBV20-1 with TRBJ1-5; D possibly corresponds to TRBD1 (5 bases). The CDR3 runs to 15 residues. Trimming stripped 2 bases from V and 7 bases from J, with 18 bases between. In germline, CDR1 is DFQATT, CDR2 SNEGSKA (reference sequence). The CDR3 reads CSARQGQGLGQPQHF. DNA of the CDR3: TGCAGTGCTAGACAGGGCCAGGGTTTAGGGCAGCCCCAGCATTTT.